This entry lists 30 T cell receptor beta chains sequenced from one sample in a study of graft-versus-host responses after intestinal transplantation. Repertoires were generated with immunoSEQ multiplex PCR, while TCRdb's copy carries only in-frame clones and drops some. The repertoire holds over 60,000 clones, with about nine tenths as singletons. The sequenced sample was bone marrow, obtained roughly 780 days after intestinal transplantation. The receptors come from a human patient who received an intestinal transplant, so some T cells may come from the graft donor.

J is TRBJ1-2 and V is TRBV13, with D possibly matching TRBD1 (6 bases). From germline, CDR1 is PRHDT and CDR2 FYEKMQ (reference sequence). The V end lost 5 bases, the J end lost 8 bases, and 12 bases lay between the germline ends. The CDR3 runs 12 residues. The CDR3 DNA reads TGTGCCAGCAGCATCGGGGGCAACGGCTACACCTTC. Amino acids: CASSIGGNGYTF.

V usage is TRBV13 and J usage is TRBJ1-1, with D unclear. The V end lost 5 bases, the J end lost 7 bases, and 14 bases lay between the germline ends. CDR1 PRHDT and CDR2 FYEKMQ come from the germline V gene (reference sequence). CDR3 length equals 13 residues. CDR3 sequence: CASSTRVGGEAFF. The DNA of the CDR3 is TGTGCCAGCAGCACACGGGTGGGAGGTGAAGCTTTCTTT.

The chain uses TRBV29-1 and TRBJ1-2; D remains ambiguous. Germline V gene lookup returns CDR1 SQVTM and CDR2 ANQGSEA. V was trimmed by 3 bases and J by 1 base, leaving 9 bases between them. This CDR3 has 13 amino acids. The CDR3: CSVDPDNNYGYTF. The CDR3 DNA is TGCAGCGTTGATCCTGACAATAACTATGGCTACACCTTC.

The chain links TRBV27 to TRBJ1-2, with D possibly being TRBD1 (5 bases). Trimming removed 0 bases at V and 11 bases at J, with 22 bases between. The CDR3 sequence is 16 residues long. CDR1 is MNHEY, CDR2 SMNVEV, per germline (reference sequence). In nucleotides, the CDR3 is TGTGCCAGCAGTTTATCGCATCCGGAGGGGCCTTTCGGTTACACCTTC. Amino acids: CASSLSHPEGPFGYTF.

V and J are TRBV5-4 and TRBJ2-3; 8 positions agree with TRBD1. The CDR3 is 15 amino acids. The germline CDR1 and CDR2 sequences are SGHNT and YYREEE (reference sequence). The V and J ends lost 4 bases and 4 bases, in that order; junction bases with no gene match: 8. The CDR3 DNA follows: TGTGCCAGCAGCCGTTGGACAGGGCTCGCAGATACGCAGTATTTT. Translation: CASSRWTGLADTQYF.

The J gene is TRBJ2-5, the V gene TRBV5-1; 11 bases are a match to TRBD2. V trimming: 2 bases; J trimming: 4 bases; junction bases outside the gene matches: 1. The CDR3 contains 14 residues. Germline CDR1 and CDR2: SGHRS and YFSETQ. The CDR3 DNA is TGCGCCAGCAGCTTCGGGACTAGCGGAGAGACCCAGTACTTC. Residues: CASSFGTSGETQYF.

The chain joins TRBV4-1 to TRBJ2-3; 12 nucleotides line up with TRBD2. Germline V gene sequence: CDR1 MGHRA, CDR2 YSYEKL. V shed 1 base and J 6 bases; nucleotides not matched to a gene: 8. The CDR3 is 17 amino acids. In DNA form, the CDR3 reads TGCGCCAGCAGCCAAGTGTCTAGCGGGGGGGCCGAGGATACGCAGTATTTT. It encodes CASSQVSSGGAEDTQYF.

This chain joins TRBV7-7 and TRBJ2-5; maybe TRBD2 (6 bases). CDR1 and CDR2 (germline): SSHAT, FNYEAQ (reference sequence). The CDR3 is made up of 14 amino acids. Trimming removed 4 bases at V and 5 bases at J, with 14 bases between. The CDR3 nucleotides read TGTGCCAGCAGCTCGATAGCGGCTTGGGAGACCCAGTACTTC. Its translation is CASSSIAAWETQYF.

The V gene is TRBV13, the J gene TRBJ2-3; D ambiguous. Trimming took off 4 bases at V and 6 bases at J, with 8 bases between the two ends. CDR1 is PRHDT and CDR2 is FYEKMQ in the germline V gene (reference sequence). The CDR3 extends over 12 amino acids. CDR3 sequence reads: CASSSLIDTQYF. The CDR3 nucleotides read TGTGCCAGCAGCTCCCTCATTGATACGCAGTATTTT.

V gene TRBV9 combines with J gene TRBJ1-4, with D maybe TRBD1 (5 bases). The V gene lost 4 bases and the J gene lost 5 bases, with 15 bases spanning the gap. Germline V gene sequence: CDR1 SGDLS, CDR2 YYNGEE. This CDR3 contains 15 residues. CDR3 DNA: TGTGCCAGCAGCCTTCGGGACTTACGGAATGAAAAACTGTTTTTT. It encodes CASSLRDLRNEKLFF. The variable domain in full, completed from reference TRBV9 and TRBJ1-4, reads DSGVTQTPKHLITATGQRVTLRCSPRSGDLSVYWYQQSLDQGLQFLIQYYNGEERAKGNILERFSAQQFPDLHSELNLSSLELGDSALYFCASSLRDLRNEKLFFGSGTQLSVL.

This clone was recorded once. This chain uses TRBV11-2 with TRBJ1-1; D unclear. Deletions cut 4 bases from V and 4 bases from J, with 13 bases between. Looked up from germline, CDR1 is SGHAT and CDR2 is FQNNGV. The CDR3 is made up of 14 amino acids. The CDR3 reads CASSSPGLATEAFF. CDR3 DNA: TGTGCCAGCAGCTCCCCGGGGTTGGCCACTGAAGCTTTCTTT.

The V call is TRBV28, the J call TRBJ2-1; 9 nucleotides align to TRBD1. CDR1 is MDHEN and CDR2 is SYDVKM in the germline V gene. This CDR3 region has 15 residues. Unmatched junction bases numbered 7, after V lost 8 bases and J lost 2 bases. The CDR3 nucleotides read TGTGCCAGCGGCCGGGACAGGGCTACCTACAATGAGCAGTTCTTC. The encoded protein is CASGRDRATYNEQFF.

V and J are TRBV2 and TRBJ1-3, with a tentative D call TRBD1 (5 bases). Trimming pared 3 bases from V and 6 bases from J, leaving 6 bases between. There are 12 residues in the CDR3. Germline-derived CDR1 and CDR2 are SNHLY and FYNNEI. CDR3 bases: TGTGCCAGCAGTGAGGGGGAAAACACCATATATTTT. Translation: CASSEGENTIYF.

This chain connects TRBV6-5 to TRBJ2-7; TRBD2 agrees at 11 bases. Germline loops: CDR1 MNHEY, CDR2 SVGAGI. Trimming at V came to 6 bases and at J to 2 bases, leaving 6 bases not matched to a gene. This CDR3 is 15 amino acids long. As DNA, the CDR3 is TGTGCCAGCAGACTAACTAGCGGGAGAACCTACGAGCAGTACTTC. Protein: CASRLTSGRTYEQYF.

V usage is TRBV4-1 and J usage is TRBJ1-2; D possibly corresponds to TRBD1 (6 bases). V lost 1 base, J lost 3 bases, and 12 bases lay in between. CDR3 length equals 15 residues. CDR1 is MGHRA, CDR2 YSYEKL, per germline. The CDR3 sequence is CASSQGEDSHYGYTF. DNA of the CDR3: TGCGCCAGCAGCCAAGGAGAGGACAGCCACTATGGCTACACCTTC.

The chain is built from TRBV13 and TRBJ2-7; D gene uncertain. CDR3 length: 14 residues. Deletions cut 3 bases from V and 0 bases from J, with 9 bases between. Germline assignment: CDR1 PRHDT and CDR2 FYEKMQ (reference sequence). The CDR3 DNA reads as TGTGCCAGCAGCTTTGCGGCTAGCTCCTACGAGCAGTACTTC. It is translated as CASSFAASSYEQYF.

Note on this clone: The same CDR3 arises from other DNA sequences in this sample as well. The CDR3 loop is CASSEGYEQYF. In DNA, the CDR3 is TGCGCCAGCAGTGAGGGGTACGAGCAGTACTTC. This sequence joins TRBV10-2 and TRBJ2-7; D remains ambiguous. Between the trimmed V and J ends, which lost 2 bases and 4 bases, there was a span of 3 bases. The germline CDR1 and CDR2 sequences are WSHSY and SAAADI. This CDR3 comprises 11 residues.

The gene calls are TRBV5-3 and TRBJ1-6; 8 bases match TRBD1. TRBV5-3 is an open reading frame whose function is uncertain. CDR3 length: 15 amino acids. V gave up 5 bases and J gave up 9 bases; unmatched junction bases: 10. The CDR3 reads CARSLGQAIISPLHF. In DNA form, the CDR3 reads TGTGCCAGAAGTCTGGGACAGGCCATCATTTCACCCCTCCACTTT.

The J gene is TRBJ2-7, the V gene TRBV29-1, with D tentatively TRBD2 (5 bases). Trimming took off 3 bases at V and 0 bases at J, with 9 bases between the two ends. The CDR3 is 13 residues long. Germline values: CDR1 SQVTM, CDR2 ANQGSEA. CDR3 DNA: TGCAGCGTTGACGGAGGATACTCCTACGAGCAGTACTTC. Amino acid sequence: CSVDGGYSYEQYF.

This sequence joins TRBV6-6 and TRBJ2-7; the match to TRBD2 covers 12 bases. This CDR3 spans 14 amino acids. The germline CDR1 and CDR2 sequences are MNHNY and SVGAGI (reference sequence). V gave up 7 bases and J gave up 4 bases; unmatched junction bases: 5. The CDR3 region is CASNPTSGRYEQYF. CDR3 coding DNA: TGTGCCAGCAATCCCACTAGCGGGAGGTACGAGCAGTACTTC.

CDR3 region: CASSLRQGAKEKLFF. The CDR3 coding sequence is TGTGCCAGCAGCTTGAGACAGGGGGCAAAGGAAAAACTGTTTTTT. The chain employs TRBV5-4 and TRBJ1-4, with 10 bases matching TRBD1. Germline loops: CDR1 SGHNT, CDR2 YYREEE (reference sequence). CDR3 length: 15 amino acids. V dropped 1 base and J dropped 8; count of bases not matched to a gene: 5.

V is TRBV7-2 and J is TRBJ2-3; 12 bases map to TRBD2. From germline, CDR1 is SGHTA and CDR2 FQGNSA. The CDR3 length is 17 residues. V lost 6 bases and J lost 2; bases outside the gene matches: 9. CDR3: CASSSGLAGFYTDTQYF. The CDR3 DNA sequence: TGTGCCAGCAGTTCCGGACTAGCGGGGTTTTACACAGATACGCAGTATTTT.

This chain joins TRBV6-6 and TRBJ1-5; tentative D call: TRBD1 (5 bases). Germline V lookup: CDR1 MNHNY, CDR2 SVGAGI (reference sequence). Trimming removed 3 bases at V and 9 bases at J, with 9 bases between. This CDR3 has 12 amino acids. CDR3 sequence: CASSYGQGPQHF. The CDR3 nucleotides are TGTGCCAGCAGTTATGGGCAGGGGCCCCAGCATTTT.

The chain links TRBV7-2 to TRBJ2-5, with D possibly TRBD2 on 5 matching bases. The assigned J gene may be wrong: the sequence end matches TRBJ2-7 better. CDR1 is SGHTA and CDR2 is FQGNSA in the germline V gene. The CDR3 loop spans 17 amino acids. CDR3 region: CASSLEAVGGSSYEQYF. CDR3 DNA: TGTGCCAGCAGCTTAGAGGCCGTCGGTGGGAGCTCCTACGAGCAGTACTTC.

This chain uses TRBV4-2 with TRBJ1-2, with no clear D. This CDR3 region has 14 residues. V gave up 0 bases and J gave up 3 bases, with 8 bases separating them. From germline, CDR1 is LGHNA and CDR2 YNFKEQ. The CDR3 nucleotides read TGTGCCAGCAGCCAAGATAACATCTACTATGGCTACACCTTC. Protein: CASSQDNIYYGYTF.

The V call is TRBV6-5, the J call TRBJ1-1; D perhaps matches TRBD1 (5 bases). The CDR3 has 13 amino acids. Germline V gene data show CDR1 as MNHEY and CDR2 as SVGAGI. V lost 7 bases, J lost 4 bases, and 13 bases lay in between. The CDR3 here is CASKLQGSTEAFF. CDR3 DNA: TGTGCCAGCAAATTGCAGGGAAGCACTGAAGCTTTCTTT.

The V gene is TRBV4-1, the J gene TRBJ1-1, with D unclear. This CDR3 has 13 residues. The germline V gene encodes CDR1 MGHRA and CDR2 YSYEKL. Trimming took 0 bases from V and 7 from J, leaving 9 bases between them. The CDR3 sequence is CASSQDTAGEAFF. The CDR3 DNA sequence: TGCGCCAGCAGCCAAGATACGGCTGGTGAAGCTTTCTTT.

The gene calls are TRBV11-1 and TRBJ2-1, with 8 bases fitting TRBD2. Germline CDR1 SGHAT, CDR2 FQDESV (reference sequence). This CDR3 comprises 15 residues. Trimming removed 3 bases from V and 3 bases from J; junction bases left unmatched: 4. Here the CDR3 DNA reads TGTGCCAGCAGCTTCAGACTAGCGAACTACAATGAGCAGTTCTTC. It is translated as CASSFRLANYNEQFF.

This clone was seen once. The chain carries TRBV7-9 and TRBJ2-7; D perhaps matches TRBD1 (5 bases). Trimming took off 1 base at V and 2 bases at J, with 9 bases between the two ends. The CDR3 is made up of 14 amino acids. CDR1 is SEHNR, CDR2 FQNEAQ, per germline (reference sequence). The chain's CDR3 is CASSLGTRPYEQYF. CDR3 nucleotides: TGTGCCAGCAGCTTAGGGACAAGGCCCTACGAGCAGTACTTC.

This chain connects TRBV5-1 to TRBJ2-2; possibly TRBD2 for D (5 bases). Germline V gene sequence: CDR1 SGHRS, CDR2 YFSETQ. The CDR3 runs 13 residues. The V and J ends lost 0 bases and 6 bases respectively, with 6 bases between them. CDR3 sequence reads: CASSLEAAGELFF. CDR3 DNA sequence: TGCGCCAGCAGCTTGGAAGCGGCCGGGGAGCTGTTTTTT.